One T cell receptor beta chain is described in this entry. The sample comes from a study of OX40 agonist ivuxolimab in advanced cancers. Across the whole study: Dose-escalation subjects each had hepatocellular carcinoma, melanoma, renal cell or head and neck cancer.

Data came from immunoSEQ multiplex PCR; TCRdb stores just in-frame clones and leaves some out. The data show over 25,000 clones, with 74% seen just once and 9.5% to 15% held by the top ten. The CDR3 has 13 residues. V was clipped by 0 bases and J by 6 bases, with 6 bases between them. Germline assignment: CDR1 SGHAT and CDR2 FQNNGV. The sample was CD4+ or CD8+ T cells sorted from blood, taken in a trial of the OX40 agonist ivuxolimab. The sequence derives from an adult with an advanced solid tumor such as melanoma, head and neck, liver or kidney cancer. The chain links TRBV11-2 to TRBJ1-5; unclear D gene. This CDR3 is CASSLDLVQPQHF. The CDR3 DNA sequence: TGTGCCAGCAGCTTAGATCTGGTTCAGCCCCAGCATTTT.